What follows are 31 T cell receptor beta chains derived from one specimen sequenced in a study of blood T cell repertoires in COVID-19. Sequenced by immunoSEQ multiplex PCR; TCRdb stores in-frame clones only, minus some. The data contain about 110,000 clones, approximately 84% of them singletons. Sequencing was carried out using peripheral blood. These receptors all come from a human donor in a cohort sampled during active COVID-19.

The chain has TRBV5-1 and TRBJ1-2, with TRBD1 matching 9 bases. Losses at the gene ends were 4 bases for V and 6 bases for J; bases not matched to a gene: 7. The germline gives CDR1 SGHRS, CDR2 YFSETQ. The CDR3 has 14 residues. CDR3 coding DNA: TGCGCCAGCAGCCATGGGACAGGGAAGGATGGCTACACCTTC. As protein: CASSHGTGKDGYTF. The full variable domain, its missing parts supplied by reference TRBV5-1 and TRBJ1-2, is KAGVTQTPRYLIKTRGQQVTLSCSPISGHRSVSWYQQTPGQGLQFLFEYFSETQRNKGNFPGRFSGRQFSNSRSEMNVSTLELGDSALYLCASSHGTGKDGYTFGSGTRLTVV.

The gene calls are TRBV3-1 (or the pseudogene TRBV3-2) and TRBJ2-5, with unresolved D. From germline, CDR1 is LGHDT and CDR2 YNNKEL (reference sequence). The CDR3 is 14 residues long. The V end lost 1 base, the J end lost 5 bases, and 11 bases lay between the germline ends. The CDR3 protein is CASSQVALRETQYF. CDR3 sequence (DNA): TGTGCCAGCAGCCAAGTAGCACTACGGGAGACCCAGTACTTC.

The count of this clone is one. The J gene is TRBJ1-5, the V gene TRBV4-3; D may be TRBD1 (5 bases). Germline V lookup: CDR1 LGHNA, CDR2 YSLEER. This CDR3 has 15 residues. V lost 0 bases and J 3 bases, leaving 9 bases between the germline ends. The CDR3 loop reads CASSQDSGNNQPQHF. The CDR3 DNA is TGCGCCAGCAGCCAAGACTCAGGGAACAATCAGCCCCAGCATTTT.

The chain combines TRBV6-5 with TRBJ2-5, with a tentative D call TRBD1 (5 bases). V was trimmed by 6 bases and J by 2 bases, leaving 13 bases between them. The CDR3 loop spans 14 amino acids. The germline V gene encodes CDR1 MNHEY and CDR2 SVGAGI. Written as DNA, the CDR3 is TGTGCCAGCAGAAGAACAGGATCTCAAGAGACCCAGTACTTC. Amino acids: CASRRTGSQETQYF.

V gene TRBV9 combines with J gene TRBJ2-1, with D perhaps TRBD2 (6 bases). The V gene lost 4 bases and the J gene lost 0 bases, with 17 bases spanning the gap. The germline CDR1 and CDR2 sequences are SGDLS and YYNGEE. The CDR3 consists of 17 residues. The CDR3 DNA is TGTGCCAGCAGCCCTTCAAATGGGGGGAGCTCCTACAATGAGCAGTTCTTC. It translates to CASSPSNGGSSYNEQFF.

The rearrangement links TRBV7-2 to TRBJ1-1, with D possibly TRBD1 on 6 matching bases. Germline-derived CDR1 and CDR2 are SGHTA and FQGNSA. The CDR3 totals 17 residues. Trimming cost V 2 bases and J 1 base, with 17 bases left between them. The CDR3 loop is CASSLPQLRGTNTEAFF. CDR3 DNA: TGTGCCAGCAGCTTACCACAACTCAGGGGCACGAACACTGAAGCTTTCTTT.

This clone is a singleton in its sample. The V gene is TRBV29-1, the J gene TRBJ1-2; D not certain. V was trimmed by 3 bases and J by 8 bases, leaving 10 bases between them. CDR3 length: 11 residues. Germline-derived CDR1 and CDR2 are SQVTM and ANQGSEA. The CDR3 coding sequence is TGCAGCGTTGAGGAGGTCCGCGGCTACACCTTC. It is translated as CSVEEVRGYTF.

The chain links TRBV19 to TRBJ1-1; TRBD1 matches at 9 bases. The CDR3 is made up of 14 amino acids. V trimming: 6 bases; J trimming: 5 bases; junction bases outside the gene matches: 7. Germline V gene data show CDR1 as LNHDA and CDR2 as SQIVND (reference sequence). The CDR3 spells CASRPQGAMTEAFF. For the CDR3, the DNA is TGTGCCAGTAGACCACAGGGGGCAATGACTGAAGCTTTCTTT. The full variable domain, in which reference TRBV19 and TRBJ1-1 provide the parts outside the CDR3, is DGGITQSPKYLFRKEGQNVTLSCEQNLNHDAMYWYRQDPGQGLRLIYYSQIVNDFQKGDIAEGYSVSREKKESFPLTVTSAQKNPTAFYLCASRPQGAMTEAFFGQGTRLTVV.

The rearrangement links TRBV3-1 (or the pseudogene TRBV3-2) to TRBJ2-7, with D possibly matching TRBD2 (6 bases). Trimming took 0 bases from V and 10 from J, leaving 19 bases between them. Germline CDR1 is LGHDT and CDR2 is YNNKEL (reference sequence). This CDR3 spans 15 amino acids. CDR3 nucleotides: TGTGCCAGCAGCCAAGATAGGGTTACGGGGCGGGAACAGTACTTC. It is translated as CASSQDRVTGREQYF.

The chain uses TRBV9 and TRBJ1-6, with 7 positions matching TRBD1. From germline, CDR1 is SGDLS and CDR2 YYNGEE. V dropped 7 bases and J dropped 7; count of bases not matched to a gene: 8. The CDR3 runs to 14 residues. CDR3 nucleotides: TGTGCCAGCGGCCTGGGACAGATAAATTCACCCCTCCACTTT. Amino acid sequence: CASGLGQINSPLHF.

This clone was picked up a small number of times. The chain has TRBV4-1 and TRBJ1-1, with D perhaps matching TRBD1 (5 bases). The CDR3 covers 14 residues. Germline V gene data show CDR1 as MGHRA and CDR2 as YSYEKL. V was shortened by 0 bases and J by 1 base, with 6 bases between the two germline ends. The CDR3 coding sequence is TGCGCCAGCAGCCAAGACAGGGCGAACACTGAAGCTTTCTTT. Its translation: CASSQDRANTEAFF.

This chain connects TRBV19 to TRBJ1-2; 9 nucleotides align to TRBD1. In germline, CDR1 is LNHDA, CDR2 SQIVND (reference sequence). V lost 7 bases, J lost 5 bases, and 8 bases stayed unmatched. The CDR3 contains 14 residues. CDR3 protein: CASTPGQGMYGYTF. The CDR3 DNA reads TGTGCCAGTACTCCCGGACAGGGGATGTATGGCTACACCTTC.

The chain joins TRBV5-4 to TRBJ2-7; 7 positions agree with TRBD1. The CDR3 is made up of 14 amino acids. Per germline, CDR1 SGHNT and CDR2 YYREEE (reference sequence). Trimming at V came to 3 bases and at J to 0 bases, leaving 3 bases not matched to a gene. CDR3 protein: CASSSQGTSYEQYF. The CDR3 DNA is TGTGCCAGCAGCTCACAGGGGACCTCCTACGAGCAGTACTTC.

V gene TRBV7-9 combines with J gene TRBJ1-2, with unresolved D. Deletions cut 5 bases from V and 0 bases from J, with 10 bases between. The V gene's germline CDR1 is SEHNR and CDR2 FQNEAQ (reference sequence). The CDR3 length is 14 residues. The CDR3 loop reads CASSPLLANYGYTF. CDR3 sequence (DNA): TGTGCCAGCAGCCCACTATTGGCTAACTATGGCTACACCTTC.

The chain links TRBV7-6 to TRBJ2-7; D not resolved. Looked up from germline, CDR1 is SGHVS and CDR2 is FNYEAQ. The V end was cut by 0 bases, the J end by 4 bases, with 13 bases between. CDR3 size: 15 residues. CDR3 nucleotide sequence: TGTGCCAGCAGCTTAGCGACCGGAGCCGTATACGAGCAGTACTTC. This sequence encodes CASSLATGAVYEQYF.

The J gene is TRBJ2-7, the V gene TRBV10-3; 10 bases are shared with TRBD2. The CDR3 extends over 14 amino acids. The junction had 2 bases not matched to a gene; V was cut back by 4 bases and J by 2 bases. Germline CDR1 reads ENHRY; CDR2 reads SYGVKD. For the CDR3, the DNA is TGTGCCATCAGTGTAGCGGGAGGTACCTACGAGCAGTACTTC. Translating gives CAISVAGGTYEQYF.

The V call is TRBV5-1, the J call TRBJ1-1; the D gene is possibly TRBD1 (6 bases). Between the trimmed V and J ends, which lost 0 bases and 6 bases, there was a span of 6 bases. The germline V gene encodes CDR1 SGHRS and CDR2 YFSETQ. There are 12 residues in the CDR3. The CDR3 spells CASSLGGPEAFF. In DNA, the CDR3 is TGCGCCAGCAGCTTGGGGGGGCCTGAAGCTTTCTTT.

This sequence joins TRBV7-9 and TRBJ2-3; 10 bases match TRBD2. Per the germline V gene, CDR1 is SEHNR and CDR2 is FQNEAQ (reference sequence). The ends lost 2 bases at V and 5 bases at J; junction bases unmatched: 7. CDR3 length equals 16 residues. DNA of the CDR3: TGTGCCAGCAGCTTAATGCTAGCGGGAGTCGGAGATACGCAGTATTTT. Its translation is CASSLMLAGVGDTQYF.

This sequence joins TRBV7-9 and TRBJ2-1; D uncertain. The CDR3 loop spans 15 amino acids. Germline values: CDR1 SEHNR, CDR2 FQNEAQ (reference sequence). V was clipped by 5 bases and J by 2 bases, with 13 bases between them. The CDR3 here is CASSNSPVTYNEQFF. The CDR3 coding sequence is TGTGCCAGCAGCAATAGCCCCGTCACCTACAATGAGCAGTTCTTC.

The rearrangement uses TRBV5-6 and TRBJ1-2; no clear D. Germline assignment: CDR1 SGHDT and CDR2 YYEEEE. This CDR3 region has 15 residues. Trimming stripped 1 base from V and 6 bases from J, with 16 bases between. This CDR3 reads CASSLTPGVVNGYTF. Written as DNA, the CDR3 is TGTGCCAGCAGCTTGACCCCAGGTGTAGTGAATGGCTACACCTTC.

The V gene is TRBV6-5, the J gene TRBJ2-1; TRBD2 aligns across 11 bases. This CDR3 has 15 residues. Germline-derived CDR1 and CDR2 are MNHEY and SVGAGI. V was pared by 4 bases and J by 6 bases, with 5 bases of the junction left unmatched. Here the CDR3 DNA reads TGTGCCAGCAGTTCGCTAGCGGGGGGCCTCAATGAGCAGTTCTTC. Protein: CASSSLAGGLNEQFF.

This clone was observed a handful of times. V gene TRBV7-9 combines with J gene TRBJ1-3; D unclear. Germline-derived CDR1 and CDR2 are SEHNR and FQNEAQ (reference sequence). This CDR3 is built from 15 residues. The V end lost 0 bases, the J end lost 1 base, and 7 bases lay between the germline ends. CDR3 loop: CASSLAAVSGNTIYF. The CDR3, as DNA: TGTGCCAGCAGCTTAGCAGCGGTGTCTGGAAACACCATATATTTT.

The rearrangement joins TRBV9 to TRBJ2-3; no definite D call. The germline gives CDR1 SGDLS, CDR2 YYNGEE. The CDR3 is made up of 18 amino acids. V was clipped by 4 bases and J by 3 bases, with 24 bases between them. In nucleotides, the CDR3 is TGTGCCAGCAGCATCGGAAATAGCATGCCTTTCGGAACAGATACGCAGTATTTT. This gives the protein CASSIGNSMPFGTDTQYF.

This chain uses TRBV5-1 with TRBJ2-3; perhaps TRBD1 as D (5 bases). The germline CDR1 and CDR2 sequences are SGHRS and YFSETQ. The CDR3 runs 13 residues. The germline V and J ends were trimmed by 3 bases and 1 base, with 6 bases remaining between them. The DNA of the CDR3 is TGCGCCAGCAGCTCACAGGGCACAGATACGCAGTATTTT. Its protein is CASSSQGTDTQYF.

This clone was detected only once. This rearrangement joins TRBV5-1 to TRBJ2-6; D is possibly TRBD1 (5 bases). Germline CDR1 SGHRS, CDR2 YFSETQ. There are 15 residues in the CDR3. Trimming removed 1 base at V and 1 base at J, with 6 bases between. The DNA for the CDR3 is TGCGCCAGCAGCTTGTCAGGGTCTGGGGCCAACGTCCTGACTTTC. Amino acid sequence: CASSLSGSGANVLTF.

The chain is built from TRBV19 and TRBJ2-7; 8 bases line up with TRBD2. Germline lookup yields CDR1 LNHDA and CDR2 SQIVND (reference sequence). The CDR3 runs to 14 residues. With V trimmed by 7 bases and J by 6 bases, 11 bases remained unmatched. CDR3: CASKTGLASAEQYF. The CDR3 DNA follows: TGTGCCAGTAAAACCGGACTAGCTTCTGCCGAGCAGTACTTC.

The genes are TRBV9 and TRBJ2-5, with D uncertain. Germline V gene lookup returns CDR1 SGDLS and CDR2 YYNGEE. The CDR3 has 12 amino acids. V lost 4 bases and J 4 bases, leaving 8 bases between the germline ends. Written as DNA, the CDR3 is TGTGCCAGCAGCCCCCACGGAGAGACCCAGTACTTC. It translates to CASSPHGETQYF. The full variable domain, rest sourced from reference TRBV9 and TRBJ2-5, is DSGVTQTPKHLITATGQRVTLRCSPRSGDLSVYWYQQSLDQGLQFLIQYYNGEERAKGNILERFSAQQFPDLHSELNLSSLELGDSALYFCASSPHGETQYFGPGTRLLVL.

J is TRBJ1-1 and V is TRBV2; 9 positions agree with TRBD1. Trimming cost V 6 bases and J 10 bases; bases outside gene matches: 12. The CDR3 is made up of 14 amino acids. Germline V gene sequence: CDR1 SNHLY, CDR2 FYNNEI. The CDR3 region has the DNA TGTGCCAGCAGCCAACAGGGGGCGACCACTCGAGCTTTCTTT. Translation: CASSQQGATTRAFF. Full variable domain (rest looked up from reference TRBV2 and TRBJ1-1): EPEVTQTPSHQVTQMGQEVILRCVPISNHLYFYWYRQILGQKVEFLVSFYNNEISEKSEIFDDQFSVERPDGSNFTLKIRSTKLEDSAMYFCASSQQGATTRAFFGQGTRLTVV.

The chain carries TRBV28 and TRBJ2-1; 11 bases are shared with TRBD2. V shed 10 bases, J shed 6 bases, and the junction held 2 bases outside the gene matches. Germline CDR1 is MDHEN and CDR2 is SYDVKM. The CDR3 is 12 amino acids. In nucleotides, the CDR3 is TGTGCCACCACTAGCGGGGGCAATGAGCAGTTCTTC. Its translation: CATTSGGNEQFF.

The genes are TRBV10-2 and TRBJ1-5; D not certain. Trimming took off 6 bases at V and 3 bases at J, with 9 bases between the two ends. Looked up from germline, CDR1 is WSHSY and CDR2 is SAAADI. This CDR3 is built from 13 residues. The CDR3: CASSWENNQPQHF. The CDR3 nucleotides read TGCGCCAGCAGCTGGGAGAACAATCAGCCCCAGCATTTT.

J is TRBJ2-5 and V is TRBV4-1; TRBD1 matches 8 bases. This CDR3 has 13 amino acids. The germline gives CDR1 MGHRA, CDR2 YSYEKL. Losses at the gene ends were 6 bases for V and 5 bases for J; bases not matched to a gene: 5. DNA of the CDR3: TGCGCCAGCAGTCTCCGGGACAGGGAGACCCAGTACTTC. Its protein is CASSLRDRETQYF.